Listed here are 21 T cell receptor beta chains from one sample, sequenced in a study of cytomegalovirus exposure and HLA in healthy donors. It was with 60 Vbeta and 13 Jbeta primers that the PCR ran. The table came from immunoSEQ multiplex PCR; TCRdb's copy has only in-frame clones and leaves some out. The sample carries 180,000 or so clones, 75% to 80% recorded once. Sample: PBMCs. The receptors originated from a female donor in good health and CMV-seronegative.

This clone was picked up one time. V and J are TRBV4-3 and TRBJ2-5; TRBD1 matches 7 bases. Germline CDR1 reads LGHNA; CDR2 reads YSLEER. The CDR3 loop spans 15 amino acids. Trimming took 1 base from V and 9 from J; bases not matched to a gene: 11. The CDR3 sequence: CASSQVTGNMEAQYF. The DNA of the CDR3 is TGCGCCAGCAGCCAAGTGACAGGGAATATGGAGGCCCAGTACTTC.

This rearrangement joins TRBV2 to TRBJ2-3; D gene ambiguous. The CDR3 sequence is 12 residues long. V lost 4 bases and J 6 bases, leaving 8 bases between the germline ends. Looked up from germline, CDR1 is SNHLY and CDR2 is FYNNEI. The CDR3 here is CASSVLEDTQYF. The DNA of the CDR3 is TGTGCCAGCAGTGTGTTGGAGGATACGCAGTATTTT.

The chain is built from TRBV9 and TRBJ2-1; 9 nucleotides align to TRBD2. Germline assignment: CDR1 SGDLS and CDR2 YYNGEE. CDR3 length: 15 amino acids. Trimming took 3 bases from V and 0 from J; bases not matched to a gene: 1. The CDR3 here is CASSDSGSSYNEQFF. The CDR3 coding sequence is TGTGCCAGCAGCGATAGCGGGAGCTCCTACAATGAGCAGTTCTTC.

The CDR3 sequence: CASSQEAGGDRGFGYTF. For the CDR3, the DNA is TGCGCCAGCAGCCAAGAAGCTGGCGGCGACAGGGGGTTTGGCTACACCTTC. The gene calls are TRBV4-3 and TRBJ1-2; 9 positions agree with TRBD1. The germline V gene has CDR1 LGHNA and CDR2 YSLEER. Trimming removed 0 bases from V and 7 bases from J; junction bases left unmatched: 12. CDR3 length: 17 residues.

The rearrangement links TRBV9 to TRBJ2-1, with 9 bases aligning to TRBD2. V shed 0 bases, J shed 4 bases, and the junction held 2 bases outside the gene matches. The CDR3 loop spans 15 amino acids. Germline V gene data show CDR1 as SGDLS and CDR2 as YYNGEE. CDR3 nucleotides: TGTGCCAGCAGCGTAGTAGCGGGAGAGTACAATGAGCAGTTCTTC. This encodes CASSVVAGEYNEQFF.

This clone was picked up one time. This chain links TRBV6-6 with TRBJ2-7; maybe TRBD1 (6 bases). CDR1 and CDR2 from the germline V gene are MNHNY and SVGAGI (reference sequence). V dropped 8 bases and J dropped 0 bases, with 11 bases sitting between them. There are 13 residues in the CDR3. CDR3 nucleotide sequence: TGTGCCAGCGGACAGCTAGTCTCCTACGAGCAGTACTTC. This codes for CASGQLVSYEQYF.

This clone was counted between two and nine times. The V gene is TRBV25-1, the J gene TRBJ1-4; D might be TRBD1 (6 bases). Germline loops: CDR1 MGHDK, CDR2 SYGVNS. This CDR3 is built from 13 residues. V dropped 3 bases and J dropped 13 bases, with 15 bases sitting between them. CDR3 in DNA: TGTGCCAGCAGTGAGGCGGCCGAAGGGGGACTGTTTTTT. Translation: CASSEAAEGGLFF.

The V and J genes are TRBV7-9 and TRBJ1-4; 10 nucleotides line up with TRBD1. Germline CDR1 SEHNR, CDR2 FQNEAQ (reference sequence). This CDR3 has 15 amino acids. V shed 7 bases and J 6 bases; nucleotides not matched to a gene: 8. CDR3 sequence (DNA): TGTGCCAGCAACCCCGGGACAGGGGTTGATGAAAAACTGTTTTTT. Its protein is CASNPGTGVDEKLFF. Full variable domain (rest looked up from reference TRBV7-9 and TRBJ1-4): DTGVSQNPRHKITKRGQNVTFRCDPISEHNRLYWYRQTLGQGPEFLTYFQNEAQLEKSRLLSDRFSAERPKGSFSTLEIQRTEQGDSAMYLCASNPGTGVDEKLFFGSGTQLSVL.

This chain joins TRBV5-1 and TRBJ2-1; 8 bases fit TRBD2. The CDR3 covers 16 residues. The trim removed 4 bases at V and 7 bases at J, leaving 13 bases unmatched. Germline CDR1 and CDR2: SGHRS and YFSETQ. The DNA for the CDR3 is TGCGCCAGCAGCCCCCTGCGGTTAGCGGGGCTTAATGAGCAGTTCTTC. Its translation: CASSPLRLAGLNEQFF. Full variable domain (rest looked up from reference TRBV5-1 and TRBJ2-1): KAGVTQTPRYLIKTRGQQVTLSCSPISGHRSVSWYQQTPGQGLQFLFEYFSETQRNKGNFPGRFSGRQFSNSRSEMNVSTLELGDSALYLCASSPLRLAGLNEQFFGPGTRLTVL.

CDR3 in DNA: TGCAGCGTTGAAGTAACGGGGGGCTATGGCTACACCTTC. This sequence encodes CSVEVTGGYGYTF. This rearrangement joins TRBV29-1 to TRBJ1-2; possible D gene TRBD1, 5 bases. Per germline, CDR1 SQVTM and CDR2 ANQGSEA. V was cut by 1 base and J by 4 bases, with 10 bases left in between. This CDR3 spans 13 amino acids.

The gene calls are TRBV19 and TRBJ1-2, with 7 bases identical to TRBD1. Germline CDR1 and CDR2: LNHDA and SQIVND (reference sequence). This CDR3 spans 14 amino acids. V dropped 6 bases and J dropped 5; count of bases not matched to a gene: 9. The CDR3 DNA follows: TGTGCCAGTAGCACCGGATCAGGGGGTTATGGCTACACCTTC. Protein sequence: CASSTGSGGYGYTF. Drawing the rest from reference TRBV19 and TRBJ1-2, the complete variable domain is DGGITQSPKYLFRKEGQNVTLSCEQNLNHDAMYWYRQDPGQGLRLIYYSQIVNDFQKGDIAEGYSVSREKKESFPLTVTSAQKNPTAFYLCASSTGSGGYGYTFGSGTRLTVV.

In nucleotides, the CDR3 is TGCGCCAGCAGCTACGGGACAACTACCTACGAGCAGTACTTC. Protein: CASSYGTTTYEQYF. V gene TRBV5-1 combines with J gene TRBJ2-7; D is possibly TRBD1 (6 bases). CDR1 and CDR2 (germline): SGHRS, YFSETQ. The length of the CDR3 is 14 residues. V was trimmed by 3 bases and J by 2 bases, leaving 12 bases between them. Variable domain in full (rest from reference TRBV5-1 and TRBJ2-7): KAGVTQTPRYLIKTRGQQVTLSCSPISGHRSVSWYQQTPGQGLQFLFEYFSETQRNKGNFPGRFSGRQFSNSRSEMNVSTLELGDSALYLCASSYGTTTYEQYFGPGTRLTVT.

The chain has TRBV4-2 and TRBJ2-7; perhaps TRBD1 as D (5 bases). Germline V CDR1 and CDR2: LGHNA, YNFKEQ. This CDR3 has 17 amino acids. V gave up 0 bases and J gave up 2 bases, with 17 bases separating them. The CDR3 spells CASSQDLRPTETYEQYF. In nucleotides, the CDR3 is TGTGCCAGCAGCCAAGATCTTAGGCCGACAGAAACCTACGAGCAGTACTTC.

The rearrangement joins TRBV9 to TRBJ2-7, with D perhaps TRBD1 (7 bases). Germline V CDR1 and CDR2: SGDLS, YYNGEE. V lost 0 bases and J 5 bases, leaving 18 bases between the germline ends. The CDR3 has 16 residues. In nucleotides, the CDR3 is TGTGCCAGCAGCGTAGCTGGTAGCAGGGGGGTACACGAGCAGTACTTC. Protein sequence: CASSVAGSRGVHEQYF.

V is TRBV6-5 and J is TRBJ1-4; possible D gene TRBD1, 5 bases. The V end was cut by 4 bases, the J end by 3 bases, with 12 bases between. The length of the CDR3 is 15 residues. Germline CDR1 reads MNHEY; CDR2 reads SVGAGI. DNA for the CDR3: TGTGCCAGCAGTTCAGGGTTTCATGCTAATGAAAAACTGTTTTTT. The encoded protein is CASSSGFHANEKLFF.

For this clone: One junction end does not reproduce the germline sequence, and a read error may be involved. The V gene is TRBV7-9, the J gene TRBJ1-2, with 9 bases that match TRBD1. From germline, CDR1 is SEHNR and CDR2 FQNEAQ (reference sequence). This CDR3 is 15 amino acids long. The CDR3 loop reads CSSSLARGTGYGYTF. The CDR3 DNA reads as TGTTCCAGCAGCTTAGCTAGGGGGACAGGGTACGGCTACACCTTC.

This chain links TRBV2 with TRBJ1-1, with TRBD1 as a possible D gene (6 bases). The length of the CDR3 is 13 residues. Trimming shortened V by 6 bases and J by 0 bases, and 8 bases separated the two germline ends. The germline V gene encodes CDR1 SNHLY and CDR2 FYNNEI. Here the CDR3 DNA reads TGTGCCAGCAGGGGGACACTGAACACTGAAGCTTTCTTT. Translating it yields CASRGTLNTEAFF.

The V gene is TRBV4-1, the J gene TRBJ1-4; no clear D gene. Germline V gene lookup returns CDR1 MGHRA and CDR2 YSYEKL. The V end lost 0 bases, the J end lost 5 bases, and 16 bases lay between the germline ends. This CDR3 region has 17 residues. CDR3 bases: TGCGCCAGCAGCCAAGATATTGACCGGGATTACAATGAAAAACTGTTTTTT. Translated, it gives CASSQDIDRDYNEKLFF.

DNA of the CDR3: TGTGCCAGCAGCTTATCGCTAGGAGGAAATGAGCAGTTCTTC. It specifies CASSLSLGGNEQFF. The chain links TRBV7-2 to TRBJ2-1, with a tentative D call TRBD2 (5 bases). Germline CDR1 SGHTA, CDR2 FQGNSA. The CDR3 runs 14 residues. V lost 2 bases and J lost 7, with 12 bases in between.

This chain's CDR3 is CASRPRDRYNEQFF. CDR3 sequence (DNA): TGTGCCAGCAGACCGCGGGACAGGTACAATGAGCAGTTCTTC. The chain carries TRBV6-1 and TRBJ2-1; 8 nucleotides line up with TRBD1. Trimming removed 6 bases from V and 4 bases from J; junction bases left unmatched: 5. CDR1 and CDR2 (germline): MNHNS, SASEGT. This CDR3 is 14 amino acids long.

The chain joins TRBV19 to TRBJ2-4; 10 nucleotides align to TRBD2. Per the germline V gene, CDR1 is LNHDA and CDR2 is SQIVND (reference sequence). With V trimmed by 8 bases and J by 6 bases, 7 bases remained unmatched. The CDR3 is 14 residues long. The CDR3 region has the DNA TGTGCCAGTGGGGTGGCTAGCGGGGGAAACATTCAGTACTTC. It codes for CASGVASGGNIQYF. Full variable domain (missing parts from reference TRBV19 and TRBJ2-4): DGGITQSPKYLFRKEGQNVTLSCEQNLNHDAMYWYRQDPGQGLRLIYYSQIVNDFQKGDIAEGYSVSREKKESFPLTVTSAQKNPTAFYLCASGVASGGNIQYFGAGTRLSVL.